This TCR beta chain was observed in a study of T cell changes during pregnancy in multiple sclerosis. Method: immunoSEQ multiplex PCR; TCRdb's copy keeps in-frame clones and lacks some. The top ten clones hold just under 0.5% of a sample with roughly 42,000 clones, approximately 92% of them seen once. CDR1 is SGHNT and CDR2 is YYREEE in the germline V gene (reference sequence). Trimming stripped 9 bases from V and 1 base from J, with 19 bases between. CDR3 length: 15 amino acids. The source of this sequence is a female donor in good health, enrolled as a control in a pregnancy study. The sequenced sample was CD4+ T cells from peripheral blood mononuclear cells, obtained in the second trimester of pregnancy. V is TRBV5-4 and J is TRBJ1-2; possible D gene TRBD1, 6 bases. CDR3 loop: CATRQDSTDNYGYTF. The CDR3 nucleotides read TGTGCCACTCGACAGGACTCCACCGATAACTATGGCTACACCTTC.